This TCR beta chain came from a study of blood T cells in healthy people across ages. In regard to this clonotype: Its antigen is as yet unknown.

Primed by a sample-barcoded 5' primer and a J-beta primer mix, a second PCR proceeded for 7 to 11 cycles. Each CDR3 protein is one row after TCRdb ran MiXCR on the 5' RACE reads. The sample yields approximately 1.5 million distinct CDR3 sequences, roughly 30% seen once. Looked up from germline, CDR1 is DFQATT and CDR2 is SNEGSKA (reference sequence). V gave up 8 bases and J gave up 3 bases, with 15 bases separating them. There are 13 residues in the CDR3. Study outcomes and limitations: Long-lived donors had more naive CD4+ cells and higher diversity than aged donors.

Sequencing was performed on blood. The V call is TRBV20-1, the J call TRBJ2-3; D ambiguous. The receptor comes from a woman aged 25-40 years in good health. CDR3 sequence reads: CSPPRVATDTQYF. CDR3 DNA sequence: TGCAGTCCCCCCCGGGTAGCAACAGATACGCAGTATTTT.